The 18 T cell receptor beta chains in this list originate from one sample, sequenced in a study of beta chain features in type 1 diabetes (dated by TCRdb to the late 2010s). Results the study describes overall, beyond this receptor: Type 1 diabetes patients showed a moderate but significant shortening of TCRB CDR3 length in all four CD4+ subsets.

Their recognized antigens are unknown. The method behind the library was the immunoSEQ multiplex PCR assay. All of the isolated RNA was reverse transcribed with the High Capacity cDNA Reverse Transcription Kit, so expressed TCRB transcripts were sequenced. TCRdb provides this immuneACCESS table in a form limited to in-frame rearrangements. Some clones are lacking; in checked studies, under half of them reflect an unresolved V gene, and why the rest are absent is not known. The sample table contains around 40,000 clones; only one count was recorded for roughly 70% of them. The ten largest clones take up about 2.1% of the sample. Specimen: Tregs from blood. What this sample's cell subset or site label stands for: regulatory CD4+ T cells. These receptors all stem from a woman aged 18-29 years with type 1 diabetes.

The sample holds a few counts of this clone. The rearrangement links TRBV7-6 to TRBJ1-4; D gene unclear. There are 14 residues in the CDR3. From germline, CDR1 is SGHVS and CDR2 FNYEAQ. The V gene lost 3 bases and the J gene lost 4 bases, with 9 bases spanning the gap. The CDR3 is CASSLWEGNEKLFF. CDR3 DNA sequence: TGTGCCAGCAGCTTGTGGGAGGGTAATGAAAAACTGTTTTTT.

The rearrangement links TRBV7-2 to TRBJ1-5; D gene unclear. Germline V lookup: CDR1 SGHTA, CDR2 FQGNSA. With 3 bases removed from V and 6 bases from J, the gap between germline ends came to 15 bases. The CDR3 sequence is 15 residues long. CDR3 in amino acids: CASSLRGEAIQPQHF. Written as DNA, the CDR3 is TGTGCCAGCAGCTTGAGAGGTGAAGCGATTCAGCCCCAGCATTTT.

This clone was recorded only once. This chain uses TRBV14 with TRBJ2-3; 9 bases match TRBD2. The junction had 8 bases not matched to a gene; V was cut back by 7 bases and J by 3 bases. The CDR3 extends over 15 amino acids. Germline values: CDR1 SGHDN, CDR2 FVKESK. The DNA for the CDR3 is TGTGCCAGCACCCCCCTTAGCGGGAGTACAGATACGCAGTATTTT. It codes for CASTPLSGSTDTQYF.

The V and J genes are TRBV7-9 and TRBJ2-3, with D uncertain. CDR3 length: 14 amino acids. V was clipped by 3 bases and J by 2 bases, with 9 bases between them. The V gene's germline CDR1 is SEHNR and CDR2 FQNEAQ (reference sequence). CDR3 sequence reads: CASSFDTVTDTQYF. For the CDR3, the DNA is TGTGCCAGCAGCTTTGACACAGTCACAGATACGCAGTATTTT.

This chain joins TRBV28 and TRBJ1-4; tentatively, D is TRBD1 (6 bases). Trimming took 7 bases from V and 5 from J, leaving 17 bases between them. The CDR3 is made up of 15 amino acids. The V gene's germline CDR1 is MDHEN and CDR2 SYDVKM. The CDR3 is CASKTGGLPNEKLFF. In DNA, the CDR3 is TGTGCCAGCAAGACAGGCGGATTACCGAATGAAAAACTGTTTTTT.

This clone has more than one count but fewer than ten. V usage is TRBV7-2 and J usage is TRBJ2-3, with a possible D match to TRBD2 (6 bases). Trimming took off 5 bases at V and 0 bases at J, with 9 bases between the two ends. The CDR3 has 14 amino acids. Germline CDR1 reads SGHTA; CDR2 reads FQGNSA. The CDR3 reads CASSPGLSTDTQYF. As DNA, the CDR3 is TGTGCCAGCAGCCCGGGACTCAGCACAGATACGCAGTATTTT.

This rearrangement joins TRBV6-1 to TRBJ2-5; 7 bases fit TRBD2. V shed 8 bases and J 2 bases; nucleotides not matched to a gene: 5. The germline V gene encodes CDR1 MNHNS and CDR2 SASEGT. The CDR3 is made up of 13 amino acids. The chain's CDR3 is CASRLAGQETQYF. In DNA form, the CDR3 reads TGTGCCAGCCGACTAGCTGGACAAGAGACCCAGTACTTC.

This chain uses TRBV30 with TRBJ1-5, with 7 bases lining up with TRBD1. The CDR3 length is 15 residues. The germline V gene encodes CDR1 GTSNPN and CDR2 SVGIG (reference sequence). V shed 0 bases, J shed 4 bases, and the junction held 6 bases outside the gene matches. The CDR3, as DNA: TGTGCCTGGAGTGTACCCGACAGGGTGAATCAGCCCCAGCATTTT. As protein: CAWSVPDRVNQPQHF. Full variable domain (missing parts from reference TRBV30 and TRBJ1-5): SQTIHQWPATLVQPVGSPLSLECTVEGTSNPNLYWYRQAAGRGLQLLFYSVGIGQISSEVPQNLSASRPQDRQFILSSKKLLLSDSGFYLCAWSVPDRVNQPQHFGDGTRLSIL.

The chain uses TRBV18 and TRBJ2-5; 8 bases are shared with TRBD2. The J call may be mistaken, given a closer DNA end match to TRBJ2-7. The CDR3 length is 15 residues. The V gene's germline CDR1 is KGHSH and CDR2 LQKENI. The CDR3 region has the DNA TGTGCCAGCTCACTCCCCGGGAGGGGTCGCTACGAGCAGTACTTC. Amino acids: CASSLPGRGRYEQYF.

The genes are TRBV10-3 and TRBJ2-1; tentatively, D is TRBD1 (5 bases). This CDR3 comprises 13 residues. V was cut by 6 bases and J by 8 bases, with 14 bases left in between. The germline V gene encodes CDR1 ENHRY and CDR2 SYGVKD. CDR3 coding DNA: TGTGCCATCAGACGACAGCAGGGCGATGAGCAGTTCTTC. As protein: CAIRRQQGDEQFF.

This clone was seen just once. The CDR3 sequence is CSVEFSYEQYF. The CDR3 coding sequence is TGCAGCGTAGAGTTTTCCTACGAGCAGTACTTC. This rearrangement joins TRBV29-1 to TRBJ2-7; D gene ambiguous. Germline loops: CDR1 SQVTM, CDR2 ANQGSEA. V was clipped by 6 bases and J by 1 base, with 7 bases between them. The CDR3 runs to 11 residues.

The chain combines TRBV29-1 with TRBJ2-1, with 7 bases aligning to TRBD2. The CDR3 is 13 residues long. Germline V gene sequence: CDR1 SQVTM, CDR2 ANQGSEA. Germline trimming cut 6 bases from V and 0 bases from J; bases unmatched to any gene: 2. The chain's CDR3 is CSVGLVSYNEQFF. CDR3 DNA sequence: TGCAGCGTAGGACTAGTCTCCTACAATGAGCAGTTCTTC.

The rearrangement joins TRBV15 to TRBJ1-1, with a possible D match to TRBD1 (5 bases). Germline V CDR1 and CDR2: LNHNV, YYDKDF (reference sequence). V lost 1 base, J lost 5 bases, and 14 bases lay in between. CDR3 length: 15 residues. CDR3 sequence reads: CATSRVNSPGTEAFF. CDR3 DNA: TGTGCCACCAGCAGAGTAAACAGCCCAGGGACTGAAGCTTTCTTT.

This chain links TRBV18 with TRBJ2-3; D not resolved. The CDR3 runs 14 residues. Deletions cut 4 bases from V and 3 bases from J, with 11 bases between. The germline V gene has CDR1 KGHSH and CDR2 LQKENI. In DNA, the CDR3 is TGTGCCAGCTCACTCGAAACTATTACAGATACGCAGTATTTT. Amino acids: CASSLETITDTQYF. The whole variable domain, remainder taken from reference TRBV18 and TRBJ2-3, is NAGVMQNPRHLVRRRGQEARLRCSPMKGHSHVYWYRQLPEEGLKFMVYLQKENIIDESGMPKERFSAEFPKEGPSILRIQQVVRGDSAAYFCASSLETITDTQYFGPGTRLTVL.

The V gene is TRBV2, the J gene TRBJ2-7; possible D gene TRBD1, 6 bases. CDR3 length: 15 residues. Between the trimmed V and J ends, which lost 2 bases and 5 bases, there was a span of 16 bases. Germline V gene data show CDR1 as SNHLY and CDR2 as FYNNEI. The CDR3 protein is CASSEYRQGINEQYF. CDR3 DNA: TGTGCCAGCAGTGAATACCGCCAGGGGATCAACGAGCAGTACTTC.

The V gene is TRBV4-3, the J gene TRBJ1-6, with D maybe TRBD1 (5 bases). CDR1 and CDR2 (germline): LGHNA, YSLEER. The V end lost 4 bases, the J end lost 8 bases, and 18 bases lay between the germline ends. The CDR3 sequence is 16 residues long. The CDR3 coding sequence is TGCGCCAGCAGCCGAGGGGCCACTGGGACTGATTCACCCCTCCACTTT. Its translation: CASSRGATGTDSPLHF.

This clone was observed a few times. The chain employs TRBV10-2 and TRBJ1-4; D is uncertain. CDR3 length: 12 residues. Germline V gives CDR1 WSHSY, CDR2 SAAADI. The V end lost 2 bases, the J end lost 7 bases, and 5 bases lay between the germline ends. The DNA for the CDR3 is TGCGCCAGCAGTGAGACTGGTGAAAAACTGTTTTTT. It translates to CASSETGEKLFF.

This sequence joins TRBV27 and TRBJ1-2; 8 bases align to TRBD1. Trimming took 9 bases from V and 4 from J; bases not matched to a gene: 7. This CDR3 is 13 amino acids long. CDR1 and CDR2 from the germline V gene are MNHEY and SMNVEV (reference sequence). CDR3 coding DNA: TGTGCCAGTAAATGGACAGGGAGCTATGGCTACACCTTC. Translating gives CASKWTGSYGYTF.